The 28 T cell receptor beta chains below come from one sample, sequenced in a study of beta chain features in type 1 diabetes. Expressed TCRB transcripts got sequenced, as all isolated RNA was reverse transcribed. Sequencing was performed with immunoSEQ multiplex PCR; in TCRdb, only in-frame clones are kept and a portion is missing. The sample yields about 930,000 clones, about a sixth seen once. Source material: naive CD4+ T cells from blood. The receptors shown here come from a woman aged 18-29 years in good health.

V usage is TRBV5-1 and J usage is TRBJ2-1; tentatively, D is TRBD1 (6 bases). The germline V and J ends were trimmed by 4 bases and 3 bases, with 8 bases remaining between them. The CDR3 is made up of 13 amino acids. CDR1 SGHRS and CDR2 YFSETQ come from the germline V gene. CDR3 sequence (DNA): TGCGCCAGCAGCCCGGACAGCTACAATGAGCAGTTCTTC. Its translation: CASSPDSYNEQFF.

The J gene is TRBJ2-7, the V gene TRBV2; 7 bases match TRBD2. The trim removed 7 bases at V and 2 bases at J, leaving 8 bases unmatched. CDR1 and CDR2 (germline): SNHLY, FYNNEI. The CDR3 is 14 residues long. The CDR3 reads CASIWDYFTYEQYF. CDR3 nucleotides: TGTGCCAGCATATGGGACTATTTTACCTACGAGCAGTACTTC.

The J gene is TRBJ2-7, the V gene TRBV11-1; TRBD1 might be the D (5 bases). This CDR3 contains 13 residues. The V gene's germline CDR1 is SGHAT and CDR2 FQDESV (reference sequence). V was clipped by 5 bases and J by 2 bases, with 10 bases between them. The DNA of the CDR3 is TGTGCCAGCAGCACCCGACAGACCTACGAGCAGTACTTC. This sequence encodes CASSTRQTYEQYF.

This clone occurred a few times. The J gene is TRBJ2-3, the V gene TRBV7-9; the D gene is possibly TRBD1 (5 bases). CDR3 length: 15 residues. The V and J ends lost 3 bases and 9 bases respectively, with 19 bases between them. CDR1 SEHNR and CDR2 FQNEAQ come from the germline V gene (reference sequence). The CDR3 sequence is CASSFPTEFTRTQYF. CDR3 sequence (DNA): TGTGCCAGCAGCTTCCCGACAGAGTTCACACGGACGCAGTATTTT.

Only a few counts were recorded for this clone. The genes are TRBV9 and TRBJ2-2; D is unclear. V lost 4 bases to trimming and J lost 2 bases, with 9 bases between them. The CDR3 is 14 residues long. Germline lookup yields CDR1 SGDLS and CDR2 YYNGEE. The CDR3 DNA reads as TGTGCCAGCAGCCCGACTCCTAACACCGGGGAGCTGTTTTTT. This translates into CASSPTPNTGELFF.

Here the CDR3 reads CASSPRSGTGAETQYF. The CDR3 nucleotides read TGTGCCAGCAGTCCTCGTTCGGGGACAGGGGCAGAGACCCAGTACTTC. The rearrangement links TRBV5-6 to TRBJ2-5; 10 nucleotides align to TRBD1. This CDR3 is 16 amino acids long. Trimming cost V 5 bases and J 4 bases; bases outside gene matches: 11. Per germline, CDR1 SGHDT and CDR2 YYEEEE.

This chain links TRBV9 with TRBJ2-1; tentatively, D is TRBD2 (6 bases). Trimming stripped 0 bases from V and 5 bases from J, with 12 bases between. This CDR3 comprises 15 residues. The V gene's germline CDR1 is SGDLS and CDR2 YYNGEE. The CDR3 reads CASSVGLARHNEQFF. The CDR3 region has the DNA TGTGCCAGCAGCGTAGGCCTAGCGCGCCACAATGAGCAGTTCTTC.

The V and J genes are TRBV7-2 and TRBJ2-5; 8 nucleotides align to TRBD1. Germline trimming cut 3 bases from V and 5 bases from J; bases unmatched to any gene: 5. Germline values: CDR1 SGHTA, CDR2 FQGNSA. CDR3 length: 14 residues. The CDR3 here is CASSFVTGGETQYF. CDR3 bases: TGTGCCAGCAGCTTCGTCACAGGGGGTGAGACCCAGTACTTC.

The J gene is TRBJ2-7, the V gene TRBV18; 10 bases map to TRBD2. The CDR3 covers 15 residues. Germline values: CDR1 KGHSH, CDR2 LQKENI. The V and J ends lost 0 bases and 6 bases, in that order; junction bases with no gene match: 5. CDR3 DNA: TGTGCCAGCTCACCACCGAGCGGGAGGGCCCGCGAGCAGTACTTC. Amino acids: CASSPPSGRAREQYF.

The table lists this clone with a few counts. This chain joins TRBV7-9 and TRBJ1-3, with TRBD1 matching over 8 bases. Germline V gene sequence: CDR1 SEHNR, CDR2 FQNEAQ (reference sequence). The CDR3 is made up of 16 amino acids. V dropped 2 bases and J dropped 0; count of bases not matched to a gene: 3. As DNA, the CDR3 is TGTGCCAGCAGCTTATCAGGGGGCGGCTCTGGAAACACCATATATTTT. Translation: CASSLSGGGSGNTIYF.

A few counts support this clone. V and J are TRBV6-1 and TRBJ2-7; the D is unclear. V shed 4 bases and J shed 6 bases, with 7 bases lying between them. This CDR3 region has 11 residues. From germline, CDR1 is MNHNS and CDR2 SASEGT. In DNA form, the CDR3 reads TGTGCCAGCAGTGGCGCCCCCGAGCAGTACTTC. The encoded protein is CASSGAPEQYF.

This clone was counted only a few times. The chain carries TRBV7-2 and TRBJ2-7; 11 nucleotides agree with TRBD2. The CDR3 covers 14 residues. The germline V gene has CDR1 SGHTA and CDR2 FQGNSA. J gave up 3 bases and V 5 bases, and 3 bases lay outside the gene matches. The CDR3 protein is CASSGLAGYYEQYF. The CDR3 coding sequence is TGTGCCAGCAGCGGACTAGCGGGTTACTACGAGCAGTACTTC.

The table lists this clone with a few counts. The V and J genes are TRBV7-9 and TRBJ1-2, with 9 bases matching TRBD1. This CDR3 spans 14 amino acids. The ends lost 5 bases at V and 5 bases at J; junction bases unmatched: 6. Germline values: CDR1 SEHNR, CDR2 FQNEAQ (reference sequence). CDR3 sequence (DNA): TGTGCCAGCAGCCAACAGGGGGCCCCGTATGGCTACACCTTC. This translates into CASSQQGAPYGYTF.

The CDR3 bases are TGCGCCAGCAGCCTTCCACAGGGTGGTAACACTGAAGCTTTCTTT. Residues: CASSLPQGGNTEAFF. V usage is TRBV5-1 and J usage is TRBJ1-1, with a possible D match to TRBD1 (6 bases). Per germline, CDR1 SGHRS and CDR2 YFSETQ. V gave up 4 bases and J gave up 2 bases, with 15 bases separating them. This CDR3 region has 15 residues.

This clone was seen a few times. The chain carries TRBV7-3 and TRBJ2-1; possibly TRBD1 or TRBD2 for D (5 bases each). Germline CDR1 reads SGHTA; CDR2 reads FQGTGA. Trimming removed 2 bases from V and 4 bases from J, with 9 bases in between. The CDR3 is 14 residues long. The CDR3 loop is CASSLGGGYNEQFF. The CDR3 DNA reads as TGTGCCAGCAGCTTAGGGGGTGGGTACAATGAGCAGTTCTTC.

The chain recombines TRBV29-1 with TRBJ2-5; 8 bases align to TRBD1. V shed 6 bases, J shed 2 bases, and the junction held 11 bases outside the gene matches. Per germline, CDR1 SQVTM and CDR2 ANQGSEA. This CDR3 contains 15 residues. CDR3 region: CSVRSGTGFQETQYF. CDR3 nucleotides: TGCAGCGTCCGCTCCGGGACAGGTTTTCAAGAGACCCAGTACTTC.

The chain recombines TRBV6-4 with TRBJ2-1; 10 positions match TRBD1. Germline V gene data show CDR1 as MRHNA and CDR2 as SNTAGT. The V segment lost 8 bases and the J segment 7 bases; nucleotides outside the gene matches: 11. The CDR3 covers 15 residues. CDR3 nucleotide sequence: TGTGCCAGCCGCGCCGGGACAGGGGATAGGAATGAGCAGTTCTTC. Its translation is CASRAGTGDRNEQFF.

As concerns this clone: Other nucleotide sequences in the sample specify the same CDR3. The chain recombines TRBV11-3 with TRBJ2-2; D gene ambiguous. Trimming cost V 1 base and J 0 bases, with 3 bases left between them. The CDR3 is 14 amino acids. Germline assignment: CDR1 SGHNT and CDR2 YENEEA. DNA of the CDR3: TGTGCCAGCAGCTTAGCCCCGAACACCGGGGAGCTGTTTTTT. Encoded protein: CASSLAPNTGELFF.

Comment on this clone: One end of the junction varies from germline; a read error may be responsible. The rearrangement joins TRBV5-1 to TRBJ2-7; TRBD2 matches at 10 bases. Germline V lookup: CDR1 SGHRS, CDR2 YFSETQ. The CDR3 length is 15 residues. CDR3 sequence (DNA): TGCGCCATCAGCTTGGCGTCTAGCGGGAGCTACGAGCAGTACTTC. As protein: CAISLASSGSYEQYF.

This clone occurred a few times. The chain uses TRBV27 and TRBJ2-5; D is unresolved. V was shortened by 3 bases and J by 2 bases, with 7 bases between the two germline ends. This CDR3 is 13 amino acids long. Germline V gene sequence: CDR1 MNHEY, CDR2 SMNVEV (reference sequence). The CDR3 DNA follows: TGTGCCAGCAGTTTCGGCTTGCAAGAGACCCAGTACTTC. The encoded protein is CASSFGLQETQYF.

This clone was detected only a few times. This sequence joins TRBV6-6 and TRBJ1-3; a weak D match, TRBD1 (5 bases). The V gene's germline CDR1 is MNHNY and CDR2 SVGAGI (reference sequence). V was clipped by 6 bases and J by 6 bases, with 6 bases between them. The CDR3 spans 11 residues. CDR3 in amino acids: CASRGENTIYF. CDR3 bases: TGTGCCAGCAGAGGGGAAAACACCATATATTTT.

This chain joins TRBV19 and TRBJ1-1; 7 positions agree with TRBD1. Germline CDR1 and CDR2: LNHDA and SQIVND (reference sequence). This CDR3 is built from 13 residues. J gave up 4 bases and V 7 bases, and 6 bases lay outside the gene matches. The CDR3 bases are TGTGCCAGTACGACAGGGTGGGGCACTGAAGCTTTCTTT. Translation gives CASTTGWGTEAFF.

This clone was observed a handful of times. The CDR3 sequence: CASSPRRNTEAFF. CDR3 nucleotide sequence: TGTGCCAGCAGCCCCCGACGGAACACTGAAGCTTTCTTT. This chain connects TRBV21-1 to TRBJ1-1. TRBV21-1 counts as a pseudogene. This CDR3 is built from 13 residues.

The J gene is TRBJ2-7, the V gene TRBV27; D remains unclear. This CDR3 has 12 residues. The germline V gene has CDR1 MNHEY and CDR2 SMNVEV (reference sequence). Trimming removed 5 bases at V and 2 bases at J, with 7 bases between. The CDR3 protein is CASSRATYEQYF. The CDR3 region has the DNA TGTGCCAGCAGTCGTGCCACCTACGAGCAGTACTTC.

The gene calls are TRBV28 and TRBJ2-4, with a tentative D call TRBD1 (5 bases). Trimming took 7 bases from V and 0 from J, leaving 10 bases between them. CDR3 length: 14 amino acids. Looked up from germline, CDR1 is MDHEN and CDR2 is SYDVKM. The CDR3 region is CASTLGQAKNIQYF. In DNA form, the CDR3 reads TGTGCCAGCACTCTCGGACAAGCCAAAAACATTCAGTACTTC.

In its sample, this clone was seen a few times. V gene TRBV9 combines with J gene TRBJ2-1, with 8 bases matching TRBD2. The V gene end was trimmed by 7 bases and the J gene end by 9 bases; junction bases not matched to a gene: 3. The CDR3 has 11 amino acids. CDR1 and CDR2 (germline): SGDLS, YYNGEE. The DNA for the CDR3 is TGTGCCAGCTCTAGCGGGCCTGAGCAGTTCTTC. It is translated as CASSSGPEQFF.

This chain links TRBV9 with TRBJ2-1; tentatively, D is TRBD1 or TRBD2 (5 bases each). The CDR3 runs 15 residues. With 1 base removed from V and 6 bases from J, the gap between germline ends came to 14 bases. From germline, CDR1 is SGDLS and CDR2 YYNGEE. The CDR3 protein is CASSVTPGPSNEQFF. The CDR3 bases are TGTGCCAGCAGCGTAACCCCGGGGCCATCCAATGAGCAGTTCTTC.

In its sample, this clone was seen a few times. The chain couples TRBV2 to TRBJ2-4, with D perhaps matching TRBD2 (7 bases). CDR1 SNHLY and CDR2 FYNNEI come from the germline V gene. This CDR3 contains 12 residues. V lost 6 bases, J lost 6 bases, and 9 bases lay in between. The CDR3 loop is CASRAGANIQYF. CDR3 coding DNA: TGTGCCAGCAGGGCGGGGGCAAACATTCAGTACTTC.